Listed here are 28 T cell receptor beta chains from one sample, sequenced in a study of cytomegalovirus exposure and HLA in healthy donors (dated 2017 in TCRdb). Library preparation used the immunoSEQ multiplex PCR assay. The multiplex PCR relied on a mix of 60 forward primers for TCR Vbeta segments and 13 reverse primers for TCR Jbeta segments. What TCRdb holds here is the immuneACCESS table cut down to in-frame rearrangements. Part of the clones is not present; checked against another copy, under half of the missing clones reflect an unresolved V gene, and the others are unexplained. The sample has 150,000 to 190,000 clones on record, around 72% of them singletons. 1.2% to 1.5% of the sample goes to the ten largest clones. The specimen sequenced was PBMCs. The source of these receptors is a man aged 18 to 29 in good health and CMV-seronegative.

The V and J genes are TRBV19 and TRBJ2-2; tentative D call: TRBD1 (6 bases). V was shortened by 6 bases and J by 6 bases, with 14 bases between the two germline ends. Germline loops: CDR1 LNHDA, CDR2 SQIVND (reference sequence). The CDR3 consists of 14 residues. The chain's CDR3 is CASSSGQYAGELFF. The DNA for the CDR3 is TGTGCCAGTAGCAGCGGACAGTACGCCGGGGAGCTGTTTTTT.

The chain recombines TRBV9 with TRBJ2-1, with 7 bases identical to TRBD2. The J segment lost 7 bases and the V segment lost 0 bases, leaving 7 bases of the junction unmatched. The CDR3 consists of 15 residues. Germline V CDR1 and CDR2: SGDLS, YYNGEE. In nucleotides, the CDR3 is TGTGCCAGCAGCGTAGTGGGGCGGGAGAGAAATGAGCAGTTCTTC. It encodes CASSVVGRERNEQFF.

V usage is TRBV5-4 and J usage is TRBJ2-5; D is unresolved. The CDR3 is 16 residues long. Germline V lookup: CDR1 SGHNT, CDR2 YYREEE (reference sequence). V was cut by 0 bases and J by 11 bases, with 23 bases left in between. The CDR3 region is CASSLDTQFPPGEQYF. Here the CDR3 DNA reads TGTGCCAGCAGCTTGGATACCCAATTCCCCCCCGGAGAGCAGTACTTC.

The chain recombines TRBV9 with TRBJ1-5; no definite D call. Germline assignment: CDR1 SGDLS and CDR2 YYNGEE. Deletions cut 3 bases from V and 4 bases from J, with 8 bases between. This CDR3 has 13 residues. The chain's CDR3 is CASSDSSNQPQHF. CDR3 in DNA: TGTGCCAGCAGCGACAGCTCGAATCAGCCCCAGCATTTT.

The chain links TRBV28 to TRBJ2-7, with TRBD1 matching over 11 bases. Germline-derived CDR1 and CDR2 are MDHEN and SYDVKM. The CDR3 length is 15 residues. J lost 3 bases, V lost 6 bases, and 7 bases had no gene match. The CDR3 is CASSPRGTGGYEQYF. CDR3 coding DNA: TGTGCCAGCAGCCCGAGGGGGACAGGGGGCTACGAGCAGTACTTC.

This sequence joins TRBV27 and TRBJ2-7, with a weak D call TRBD2 (5 bases). Germline CDR1 reads MNHEY; CDR2 reads SMNVEV (reference sequence). The germline V and J ends were trimmed by 0 bases and 3 bases, with 12 bases remaining between them. The length of the CDR3 is 15 residues. CDR3 loop: CASSLSWGRGYEQYF. For the CDR3, the DNA is TGTGCCAGCAGTTTATCTTGGGGTCGGGGCTACGAGCAGTACTTC.

V is TRBV19 and J is TRBJ2-7; the match to TRBD2 covers 11 bases. V was clipped by 7 bases and J by 2 bases; unmatched bases: 7. Germline V gene sequence: CDR1 LNHDA, CDR2 SQIVND (reference sequence). The CDR3 is 15 residues long. CDR3 amino acids: CASTLTSGNTYEQYF. The CDR3 bases are TGTGCCAGTACCCTGACTAGCGGGAACACCTACGAGCAGTACTTC. Using reference TRBV19 and TRBJ2-7 for the parts outside the CDR3, the full variable domain is DGGITQSPKYLFRKEGQNVTLSCEQNLNHDAMYWYRQDPGQGLRLIYYSQIVNDFQKGDIAEGYSVSREKKESFPLTVTSAQKNPTAFYLCASTLTSGNTYEQYFGPGTRLTVT.

This chain connects TRBV7-2 to TRBJ2-5, with D possibly being TRBD2 (5 bases). The germline V gene has CDR1 SGHTA and CDR2 FQGNSA. The CDR3 loop spans 15 amino acids. V dropped 5 bases and J dropped 5 bases, with 18 bases sitting between them. CDR3 DNA: TGTGCCAGCAGCACTAGGGTGGATTCTGTGGAGACCCAGTACTTC. Translating gives CASSTRVDSVETQYF. Variable domain in full (rest from reference TRBV7-2 and TRBJ2-5): GAGVSQSPSNKVTEKGKDVELRCDPISGHTALYWYRQSLGQGLEFLIYFQGNSAPDKSGLPSDRFSAERTGGSVSTLTIQRTQQEDSAVYLCASSTRVDSVETQYFGPGTRLLVL.

The chain joins TRBV2 to TRBJ2-1; unclear D gene. CDR1 is SNHLY, CDR2 FYNNEI, per germline. This CDR3 has 16 residues. The V gene lost 0 bases and the J gene lost 2 bases, with 11 bases spanning the gap. The CDR3 DNA is TGTGCCAGCAGTGAAGCTTTGGTAGCCGCCTACAATGAGCAGTTCTTC. Protein sequence: CASSEALVAAYNEQFF.

The rearrangement links TRBV2 to TRBJ2-2; the D is unclear. This CDR3 has 14 residues. Per the germline V gene, CDR1 is SNHLY and CDR2 is FYNNEI. V lost 3 bases and J 5 bases, leaving 10 bases between the germline ends. The CDR3 DNA sequence: TGTGCCAGCAGTGAGGCTGGTTTAACCGGGGAGCTGTTTTTT. Translated, it gives CASSEAGLTGELFF.

The chain has TRBV10-3 and TRBJ2-2, with TRBD1 as a possible D gene (5 bases). CDR1 ENHRY and CDR2 SYGVKD come from the germline V gene. The V end lost 4 bases, the J end lost 2 bases, and 11 bases lay between the germline ends. This CDR3 spans 15 amino acids. The CDR3, as DNA: TGTGCCATCAGTGTAGGGCAGGGAAACACCGGGGAGCTGTTTTTT. Its translation is CAISVGQGNTGELFF.

This rearrangement joins TRBV10-2 to TRBJ2-3, with TRBD2 identical over 7 bases. Germline assignment: CDR1 WSHSY and CDR2 SAAADI. Trimming at V came to 6 bases and at J to 3 bases, leaving 9 bases not matched to a gene. This CDR3 region has 15 residues. CDR3 residues: CASRTTSLGTDTQYF. The DNA of the CDR3 is TGCGCCAGCAGGACGACTAGCCTTGGGACAGATACGCAGTATTTT.

The rearrangement joins TRBV27 to TRBJ2-2, with 8 bases aligning to TRBD1. There are 15 residues in the CDR3. CDR1 is MNHEY, CDR2 SMNVEV, per germline (reference sequence). The ends lost 5 bases at V and 3 bases at J; junction bases unmatched: 5. CDR3 loop: CASSQNRGDTGELFF. The CDR3 coding sequence is TGTGCCAGCAGTCAAAACAGGGGGGACACCGGGGAGCTGTTTTTT.

This chain's CDR3 is CASSSTGDYGYTF. For the CDR3, the DNA is TGTGCCAGCAGTTCCACAGGGGACTATGGCTACACCTTC. V and J are TRBV6-6 and TRBJ1-2, with 7 bases matching TRBD1. The trim removed 4 bases at V and 3 bases at J, leaving 2 bases unmatched. The CDR3 has 13 amino acids. CDR1 MNHNY and CDR2 SVGAGI come from the germline V gene (reference sequence).

The V gene is TRBV6-5, the J gene TRBJ1-3; D unresolved. Germline CDR1 is MNHEY and CDR2 is SVGAGI. Between the trimmed V and J ends, which lost 2 bases and 3 bases, there was a span of 5 bases. The length of the CDR3 is 13 residues. The CDR3 coding sequence is TGTGCCAGCAGTTACGATAGTGGAAACACCATATATTTT. Encoded protein: CASSYDSGNTIYF.

This clone was seen only once. In DNA form, the CDR3 reads TGTGCCAGCAGCGTAAGCCCTAGCGGGGAAGAGACCCAGTACTTC. Its protein is CASSVSPSGEETQYF. The rearrangement uses TRBV9 and TRBJ2-5; 9 bases are a match to TRBD2. CDR3 size: 15 residues. Germline V lookup: CDR1 SGDLS, CDR2 YYNGEE. V lost 1 base to trimming and J lost 3 bases; unmatched junction nucleotides: 4.

The rearrangement joins TRBV11-2 to TRBJ1-1, with TRBD1 as a possible D gene (5 bases). The V gene lost 1 base and the J gene lost 7 bases, with 13 bases spanning the gap. This CDR3 has 14 amino acids. Per the germline V gene, CDR1 is SGHAT and CDR2 is FQNNGV. The DNA of the CDR3 is TGTGCCAGCAGCTTAGGGCCGACAGAACTTGAAGCTTTCTTT. Translation gives CASSLGPTELEAFF.

The chain joins TRBV9 to TRBJ2-3, with D possibly TRBD1 on 5 matching bases. Germline CDR1 SGDLS, CDR2 YYNGEE. Between the trimmed V and J ends, which lost 0 bases and 2 bases, there was a span of 13 bases. The CDR3 is made up of 16 amino acids. The CDR3 coding sequence is TGTGCCAGCAGCGTAGACGGACACGGCGCCACAGATACGCAGTATTTT. Protein sequence: CASSVDGHGATDTQYF.

The count of this clone is one. The rearrangement joins TRBV29-1 to TRBJ1-1, with D hard to call. The CDR3 length is 10 residues. In germline, CDR1 is SQVTM, CDR2 ANQGSEA. V gave up 4 bases and J gave up 2 bases, with 2 bases separating them. CDR3 protein: CSVANTEAFF. CDR3 DNA sequence: TGCAGCGTTGCAAACACTGAAGCTTTCTTT.

V and J are TRBV27 and TRBJ1-5, with D perhaps matching TRBD1 (6 bases). This CDR3 contains 16 residues. Trimming shortened V by 4 bases and J by 9 bases, and 22 bases separated the two germline ends. CDR1 is MNHEY and CDR2 is SMNVEV in the germline V gene (reference sequence). DNA for the CDR3: TGTGCCAGCAGTTCTTGGAGCGCAGGGGAGGGACGGCCCCAGCATTTT. Its translation: CASSSWSAGEGRPQHF.

The rearrangement links TRBV28 to TRBJ2-2; 15 nucleotides agree with TRBD2. Germline CDR1 and CDR2: MDHEN and SYDVKM. This CDR3 region has 18 residues. V dropped 4 bases and J dropped 7; count of bases not matched to a gene: 10. The CDR3 DNA follows: TGTGCCAGCAGTTCGCTCAGGACTAGCGGGAGGGCAAGCGGGGAGCTGTTTTTT. Protein product: CASSSLRTSGRASGELFF.

This sequence joins TRBV28 and TRBJ2-7; 11 bases match TRBD1. The CDR3 has 14 residues. CDR1 and CDR2 (germline): MDHEN, SYDVKM. J was trimmed by 6 bases and V by 5 bases; bases with no gene match: 6. The CDR3 region is CASSGGGTGGEQYF. CDR3 in DNA: TGTGCCAGCAGTGGGGGGGGGACAGGGGGCGAGCAGTACTTC. Based on the CDR3 plus reference TRBV28 and TRBJ2-7, the full variable domain is DVKVTQSSRYLVKRTGEKVFLECVQDMDHENMFWYRQDPGLGLRLIYFSYDVKMKEKGDIPEGYSVSREKKERFSLILESASTNQTSMYLCASSGGGTGGEQYFGPGTRLTVT.

This clone was seen more than once but under ten times. V usage is TRBV6-1 and J usage is TRBJ2-6, with D perhaps matching TRBD1 (6 bases). Germline lookup yields CDR1 MNHNS and CDR2 SASEGT. The CDR3 is 15 amino acids. Trimming pared 4 bases from V and 0 bases from J, leaving 7 bases between. This CDR3 reads CASSAQGSGANVLTF. DNA for the CDR3: TGTGCCAGCAGTGCACAGGGCTCTGGGGCCAACGTCCTGACTTTC.

The rearrangement links TRBV28 to TRBJ2-7; 12 nucleotides agree with TRBD2. The trim removed 6 bases at V and 2 bases at J, leaving 2 bases unmatched. The CDR3 sequence is 14 residues long. CDR1 is MDHEN and CDR2 is SYDVKM in the germline V gene. CDR3 residues: CASRTSGGTYEQYF. Here the CDR3 DNA reads TGTGCCAGCAGGACTAGCGGGGGAACCTACGAGCAGTACTTC.

This chain joins TRBV5-4 and TRBJ2-7; the D gene is possibly TRBD2 (7 bases). The CDR3 is 14 amino acids. The V and J ends lost 3 bases and 6 bases respectively, with 16 bases between them. Looked up from germline, CDR1 is SGHNT and CDR2 is YYREEE (reference sequence). The CDR3 here is CASSSKTSRGEQYF. In DNA form, the CDR3 reads TGTGCCAGCAGCTCCAAGACTAGCAGGGGCGAGCAGTACTTC.

The chain employs TRBV5-1 and TRBJ2-5; 7 bases are a match to TRBD1. The end of the DNA fits TRBJ2-7 better, so the J call may be wrong. This CDR3 spans 13 amino acids. The germline CDR1 and CDR2 sequences are SGHRS and YFSETQ. For the CDR3, the DNA is TGCGCCAGCAGCGTAGTACAGGGGAACGAGCAGTACTTC. It specifies CASSVVQGNEQYF.

This clone was picked up a small number of times. Other DNA variants within this sample encode the same CDR3. The chain is built from TRBV18 and TRBJ1-1; a weak D match, TRBD1 (5 bases). Trimming pared 6 bases from V and 4 bases from J, leaving 12 bases between. The CDR3 loop spans 13 amino acids. The germline CDR1 and CDR2 sequences are KGHSH and LQKENI. The CDR3 sequence: CASSPDRTTEAFF. Here the CDR3 DNA reads TGTGCCAGCTCCCCCGACAGAACCACTGAAGCTTTCTTT.

Regarding this clone: Germline is not matched at one junction end, which may reflect a read error. V is TRBV28 and J is TRBJ2-2, with a tentative D call TRBD1 (6 bases). The germline V gene encodes CDR1 MDHEN and CDR2 SYDVKM. CDR3 size: 15 residues. In DNA form, the CDR3 reads TGTGCCAGCAGTCCTGGGACAATTAACAGCGGGGAGCTGTTTTTT. Its protein is CASSPGTINSGELFF.